This T cell receptor beta chain was recorded in a study of blood T cell repertoires in COVID-19. Across the study: The analysed material was cDNA or gDNA that came from T cells, B-cell-depleted T cells, or PBMCs.

Original processing notes: Counts of nucleated cells, estimated from reference gene primer amplification, were obtained. Libraries were prepared by immunoSEQ multiplex PCR; TCRdb keeps only in-frame clonotypes and omits some of them. The DNA gave D and trimming, while V, J and clone size come from that table. This table has 69,000 or so clones, roughly 80% appearing once. With 4 bases clipped from V and 6 bases from J, the junction kept 8 bases outside the gene matches. Germline V gives CDR1 MRHNA, CDR2 SNTAGT. The CDR3 extends over 15 amino acids. J is TRBJ2-2 and V is TRBV6-4; 7 nucleotides match TRBD2. Source material: peripheral blood. The TCR comes from a woman over 75 with active or convalescent COVID-19. The CDR3 sequence: CASSASGITPGELFF. The CDR3 DNA sequence: TGTGCCAGCAGTGCCAGCGGGATCACCCCCGGGGAGCTGTTTTTT.